This passage covers 11 T cell receptor beta chains from one sample sequenced in a study of T cells of healthy individuals. TCRdb reprocessed the 5' RACE reads via MiXCR and lists one record per CDR3 protein. Of approximately 100,000 distinct CDR3 sequences listed, around 17% are singletons. The receptor set was obtained from a human donor in good health.

This clonotype was observed a few times. This chain uses TRBV5-1 with TRBJ2-6; unclear D gene. CDR1 and CDR2 (germline): SGHRS, YFSETQ. Trimming shortened V by 0 bases and J by 0 bases, and 7 bases separated the two germline ends. The CDR3 is 16 residues long. The CDR3, as DNA: TGCGCCAGCAGCTTGGTATGGAGCTCTGGGGCCAACGTCCTGACTTTC. It is translated as CASSLVWSSGANVLTF.

This clonotype was detected only once. One base away lies a much larger clone, so this may be a sequencing read error. V and J are TRBV9 and TRBJ1-1, with TRBD1 matching over 7 bases. The V segment lost 1 base and the J segment 1 base; nucleotides outside the gene matches: 4. Per the germline V gene, CDR1 is SGDLS and CDR2 is YYNGEE. The CDR3 length is 15 residues. CDR3: CASSVKDRRNTEAFF. In nucleotides, the CDR3 is TGTGCCAGCAGCGTAAAGGACAGGCGGAACACTGAAGCTTTCTTT.

The chain's CDR3 is CASRRLMNTEAFF. CDR3 sequence (DNA): TGCGCCAGCAGAAGGCTCATGAACACTGAAGCTTTCTTT. This chain links TRBV4-3 with TRBJ1-1; D is uncertain. Between the trimmed V and J ends, which lost 6 bases and 0 bases, there was a span of 8 bases. The germline CDR1 and CDR2 sequences are LGHNA and YSLEER. This CDR3 is 13 amino acids long.

Only a few counts were recorded for this clonotype. Here the CDR3 reads CASSQERNRGTNYGYTF. CDR3 coding DNA: TGTGCCAGCAGCCAAGAGAGGAACAGGGGTACTAACTATGGCTACACCTTC. The chain carries TRBV4-2 and TRBJ1-2; 7 nucleotides align to TRBD1. The CDR3 is made up of 17 amino acids. Trimming cost V 0 bases and J 0 bases; bases outside gene matches: 7. Germline V lookup: CDR1 LGHNA, CDR2 YNFKEQ.

The chain recombines TRBV9 with TRBJ2-3, with a tentative D call TRBD2 (5 bases). The V end was cut by 0 bases, the J end by 7 bases, with 15 bases between. The CDR3 is made up of 15 amino acids. Looked up from germline, CDR1 is SGDLS and CDR2 is YYNGEE. In DNA, the CDR3 is TGTGCCAGCAGCGTAGCGGATACACCCGGGAATACGCAGTATTTT. It translates to CASSVADTPGNTQYF. The whole variable domain, remainder taken from reference TRBV9 and TRBJ2-3, is DSGVTQTPKHLITATGQRVTLRCSPRSGDLSVYWYQQSLDQGLQFLIQYYNGEERAKGNILERFSAQQFPDLHSELNLSSLELGDSALYFCASSVADTPGNTQYFGPGTRLTVL.

V gene TRBV7-9 combines with J gene TRBJ1-5; D is undetermined. Germline-derived CDR1 and CDR2 are SEHNR and FQNEAQ (reference sequence). V was trimmed by 2 bases and J by 1 base, leaving 6 bases between them. CDR3 length: 14 amino acids. CDR3 residues: CASSLLGSNQPQHF. CDR3 bases: TGTGCCAGCAGCTTACTGGGAAGCAATCAGCCCCAGCATTTT.

CDR3 region: CASSLEGGSYNEQFF. CDR3 in DNA: TGCGCCAGCAGCTTGGAAGGGGGCTCCTACAATGAGCAGTTCTTC. The J gene is TRBJ2-1, the V gene TRBV5-1; TRBD1 might be the D (6 bases). CDR3 length: 15 amino acids. Trimming cost V 0 bases and J 0 bases, with 7 bases left between them. Germline assignment: CDR1 SGHRS and CDR2 YFSETQ.

This clonotype appeared a few times. The chain links TRBV7-2 to TRBJ2-3; TRBD1 matches 8 bases. Germline-derived CDR1 and CDR2 are SGHTA and FQGNSA. J was trimmed by 1 base and V by 7 bases; bases with no gene match: 4. The CDR3 is made up of 14 amino acids. The CDR3 loop reads CASTRGRGTDTQYF. CDR3 DNA sequence: TGTGCCAGCACCAGGGGGCGCGGCACAGATACGCAGTATTTT.

This clonotype was counted many times. The V call is TRBV19, the J call TRBJ2-5; 9 nucleotides agree with TRBD2. The CDR3 spans 15 residues. The junction had 14 bases not matched to a gene; V was cut back by 10 bases and J by 5 bases. The germline V gene encodes CDR1 LNHDA and CDR2 SQIVND (reference sequence). The CDR3 nucleotides read TGTGCCACTGCTCCGGGACTAGCTCTTGTGGAGACCCAGTACTTC. It codes for CATAPGLALVETQYF.

This clonotype was found a few times. The genes are TRBV5-1 and TRBJ1-1; 7 nucleotides align to TRBD1. CDR3 size: 17 residues. Germline CDR1 and CDR2: SGHRS and YFSETQ. V dropped 4 bases and J dropped 0; count of bases not matched to a gene: 12. The CDR3 is CASSPRVSGGMNTEAFF. CDR3 DNA sequence: TGCGCCAGCAGCCCTAGGGTGTCAGGGGGTATGAACACTGAAGCTTTCTTT. Filled out from reference TRBV5-1 and TRBJ1-1, the complete variable domain reads KAGVTQTPRYLIKTRGQQVTLSCSPISGHRSVSWYQQTPGQGLQFLFEYFSETQRNKGNFPGRFSGRQFSNSRSEMNVSTLELGDSALYLCASSPRVSGGMNTEAFFGQGTRLTVV.

CDR3 sequence reads: CASSQTTGAGYGANVLTF. The CDR3 region has the DNA TGCGCCAGCAGCCAAACGACAGGGGCTGGTTACGGGGCCAACGTCCTGACTTTC. V gene TRBV4-3 combines with J gene TRBJ2-6, with TRBD1 matching over 8 bases. This CDR3 contains 18 residues. The J segment lost 4 bases and the V segment lost 2 bases, leaving 10 bases of the junction unmatched. Germline V gives CDR1 LGHNA, CDR2 YSLEER.